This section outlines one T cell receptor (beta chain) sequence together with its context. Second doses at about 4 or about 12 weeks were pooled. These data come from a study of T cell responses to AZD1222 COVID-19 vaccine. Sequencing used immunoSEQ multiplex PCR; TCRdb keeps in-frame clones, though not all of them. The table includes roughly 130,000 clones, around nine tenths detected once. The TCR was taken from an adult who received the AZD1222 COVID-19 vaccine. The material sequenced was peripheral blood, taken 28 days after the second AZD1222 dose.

The CDR3 here is CASSQLAGGGYEQFF. The CDR3 DNA is TGTGCCAGCAGCCAACTAGCGGGAGGAGGGTATGAGCAGTTCTTC. V is TRBV6-4 and J is TRBJ2-1; 12 bases match TRBD2. The V and J ends lost 6 bases and 8 bases, in that order; junction bases with no gene match: 8. CDR1 is MRHNA and CDR2 is SNTAGT in the germline V gene. This CDR3 contains 15 residues.